These 20 T cell receptor beta chains share one sample of origin, sequenced in a study of cytomegalovirus exposure and HLA in healthy donors. Some clones are missing from TCRdb's copy, which holds only in-frame ones; the method was immunoSEQ multiplex PCR. The table includes some 110,000 clones, roughly 82% detected once. Sequences were obtained from PBMCs. These receptors originate from a young man in good health and CMV-seronegative.

This clone was observed a single time. The gene calls are TRBV30 and TRBJ2-5; tentatively, D is TRBD2 (7 bases). CDR1 GTSNPN and CDR2 SVGIG come from the germline V gene (reference sequence). V gave up 4 bases and J gave up 4 bases, with 13 bases separating them. CDR3 length equals 13 residues. The CDR3 DNA follows: TGTGCCTGGAACAACGGGGGGCTAGAGACCCAGTACTTC. It translates to CAWNNGGLETQYF.

V is TRBV19 and J is TRBJ1-2, with 8 positions matching TRBD1. Germline V gives CDR1 LNHDA, CDR2 SQIVND (reference sequence). This CDR3 comprises 13 residues. The V segment lost 7 bases and the J segment 6 bases; nucleotides outside the gene matches: 7. The chain's CDR3 is CASTPPDRDGYTF. CDR3 DNA: TGTGCCAGTACCCCTCCGGACAGGGATGGCTACACCTTC. The whole variable domain, filled in from reference TRBV19 and TRBJ1-2, reads DGGITQSPKYLFRKEGQNVTLSCEQNLNHDAMYWYRQDPGQGLRLIYYSQIVNDFQKGDIAEGYSVSREKKESFPLTVTSAQKNPTAFYLCASTPPDRDGYTFGSGTRLTVV.

The J gene is TRBJ1-1, the V gene TRBV5-1; D might be TRBD1 (6 bases). Trimming left V 3 bases short and J 4 bases short, with 19 bases between. CDR3 length: 16 amino acids. Looked up from germline, CDR1 is SGHRS and CDR2 is YFSETQ. The CDR3 coding sequence is TGCGCCAGCAGCTACGCGATGGGGGCGGGGGTCACTGAAGCTTTCTTT. Residues: CASSYAMGAGVTEAFF.

The V call is TRBV6-1, the J call TRBJ1-1, with D tentatively TRBD1 (6 bases). Per the germline V gene, CDR1 is MNHNS and CDR2 is SASEGT. The germline V and J ends were trimmed by 6 bases and 6 bases, with 14 bases remaining between them. CDR3 length equals 13 residues. The CDR3 loop reads CASSYDRLSEAFF. DNA of the CDR3: TGTGCCAGCAGCTACGACAGGCTCTCTGAAGCTTTCTTT.

The chain couples TRBV6-1 to TRBJ1-6; 7 nucleotides align to TRBD1. The trim removed 4 bases at V and 7 bases at J, leaving 10 bases unmatched. The CDR3 has 16 residues. CDR1 MNHNS and CDR2 SASEGT come from the germline V gene. The chain's CDR3 is CASSVQTGRQNSPLHF. Here the CDR3 DNA reads TGTGCCAGCAGTGTCCAGACAGGGCGTCAGAATTCACCCCTCCACTTT.

The chain recombines TRBV5-1 with TRBJ2-2; TRBD2 might be the D (5 bases). The CDR3 length is 16 residues. Trimming left V 5 bases short and J 2 bases short, with 16 bases between. In germline, CDR1 is SGHRS, CDR2 YFSETQ. CDR3 in DNA: TGCGCCAGCAGACGTGCGACGGGAAGCAACACCGGGGAGCTGTTTTTT. Protein: CASRRATGSNTGELFF.

This rearrangement joins TRBV4-2 to TRBJ2-6; 7 bases fit TRBD1. Germline trimming cut 4 bases from V and 0 bases from J; bases unmatched to any gene: 6. This CDR3 is 17 amino acids long. Per the germline V gene, CDR1 is LGHNA and CDR2 is YNFKEQ. CDR3 nucleotide sequence: TGTGCCAGCAGCCTTCAGGGGGACCGCTCTGGGGCCAACGTCCTGACTTTC. This codes for CASSLQGDRSGANVLTF.

This chain connects TRBV5-1 to TRBJ2-1; 10 bases match TRBD2. Germline CDR1 is SGHRS and CDR2 is YFSETQ. With V trimmed by 9 bases and J by 10 bases, 10 bases remained unmatched. The CDR3 extends over 13 amino acids. CDR3 sequence: CATRTSGSGEQFF. CDR3 nucleotide sequence: TGCGCCACCAGGACTAGCGGCTCAGGCGAGCAGTTCTTC.

The rearrangement uses TRBV30 and TRBJ1-2; D possibly corresponds to TRBD1 (5 bases). Germline CDR1 is GTSNPN and CDR2 is SVGIG (reference sequence). The CDR3 runs to 11 residues. V was pared by 5 bases and J by 6 bases, with 10 bases between. CDR3: CAWGPGDGYTF. The DNA for the CDR3 is TGTGCCTGGGGACCGGGGGATGGCTACACCTTC.

V gene TRBV6-5 combines with J gene TRBJ2-7; tentative D call: TRBD1 (7 bases). Trimming left V 9 bases short and J 2 bases short, with 11 bases between. Germline V gene sequence: CDR1 MNHEY, CDR2 SVGAGI. The CDR3 runs to 12 residues. As DNA, the CDR3 is TGTGCCAGTCAGGGGGGCGCCTACGAGCAGTACTTC. This codes for CASQGGAYEQYF.

The DNA for the CDR3 is TGTGCCAGCAGCGCCGGGACAGGGCTTGCCAAAAACATTCAGTACTTC. It is translated as CASSAGTGLAKNIQYF. The V gene is TRBV7-8, the J gene TRBJ2-4; 9 bases align to TRBD1. Losses at the gene ends were 5 bases for V and 1 base for J; bases not matched to a gene: 6. CDR3 length: 16 residues. Per the germline V gene, CDR1 is SGHVS and CDR2 is FQNEAQ.

V usage is TRBV6-6 and J usage is TRBJ1-1; 10 nucleotides line up with TRBD1. Germline assignment: CDR1 MNHNY and CDR2 SVGAGI (reference sequence). CDR3 length: 13 residues. After removal of 5 bases from V and 5 bases from J, the junction contained 2 bases not matched to a gene. CDR3 sequence reads: CASSEDRGTEAFF. The CDR3 bases are TGTGCCAGCAGTGAGGACAGGGGGACTGAAGCTTTCTTT.

The chain joins TRBV5-1 to TRBJ2-5; maybe TRBD2 (5 bases). The CDR3 runs 14 residues. V lost 4 bases and J lost 2, with 12 bases in between. CDR1 SGHRS and CDR2 YFSETQ come from the germline V gene. The CDR3 loop is CASSRNGGQETQYF. The CDR3 nucleotides read TGCGCCAGCAGCCGAAACGGCGGGCAAGAGACCCAGTACTTC. Filled out from reference TRBV5-1 and TRBJ2-5, the complete variable domain reads KAGVTQTPRYLIKTRGQQVTLSCSPISGHRSVSWYQQTPGQGLQFLFEYFSETQRNKGNFPGRFSGRQFSNSRSEMNVSTLELGDSALYLCASSRNGGQETQYFGPGTRLLVL.

This chain links TRBV2 with TRBJ2-3, with D unclear. Germline lookup yields CDR1 SNHLY and CDR2 FYNNEI. V lost 6 bases to trimming and J lost 2 bases, with 21 bases between them. The CDR3 has 17 residues. In nucleotides, the CDR3 is TGTGCCAGCAGCGCCATAGACCCAGACACCTACACAGATACGCAGTATTTT. This gives the protein CASSAIDPDTYTDTQYF.

The chain carries TRBV2 and TRBJ2-1, with D perhaps TRBD1 (6 bases). The CDR3 is 15 amino acids. The germline CDR1 and CDR2 sequences are SNHLY and FYNNEI. The germline V and J ends were trimmed by 3 bases and 5 bases, with 14 bases remaining between them. CDR3 sequence (DNA): TGTGCCAGCAGTGATAGTTTCAGGGGCCACAATGAGCAGTTCTTC. It specifies CASSDSFRGHNEQFF.

This chain joins TRBV18 and TRBJ2-2; possible D gene TRBD2, 5 bases. The CDR3 sequence is 16 residues long. Germline CDR1 KGHSH, CDR2 LQKENI. The V end lost 0 bases, the J end lost 6 bases, and 14 bases lay between the germline ends. The CDR3 DNA sequence: TGTGCCAGCTCACCACCGGGCCTAGCAGGCGCCGGGGAGCTGTTTTTT. It encodes CASSPPGLAGAGELFF.

This clone was seen once. The J gene is TRBJ1-1, the V gene TRBV19; D ambiguous. CDR1 is LNHDA and CDR2 is SQIVND in the germline V gene (reference sequence). V shed 7 bases and J shed 8 bases, with 23 bases lying between them. The CDR3 consists of 15 residues. The CDR3 region is CASKERTYGFWEAFF. CDR3 sequence (DNA): TGTGCCAGTAAAGAGCGAACTTATGGGTTCTGGGAAGCTTTCTTT.

The J gene is TRBJ1-4, the V gene TRBV5-5, with a weak D call TRBD1 (6 bases). CDR3 size: 17 residues. The ends were cut back, 1 base at V and 8 bases at J, with 21 bases in the middle. Germline CDR1 reads SGHKS; CDR2 reads YYEKEE (reference sequence). The CDR3 nucleotides read TGTGCCAGCAGCTTGCCTGACGTATCGGGACACAGAGAAAAACTGTTTTTT. Translated, it gives CASSLPDVSGHREKLFF.

The gene calls are TRBV12-5 and TRBJ2-7, with D perhaps TRBD2 (6 bases). CDR3 length equals 14 residues. The germline V gene encodes CDR1 LGHNT and CDR2 FRNRAP. The V end was cut by 9 bases, the J end by 2 bases, with 17 bases between. The CDR3 here is CASARDSTAYEQYF. DNA for the CDR3: TGTGCTAGCGCCAGGGACTCGACCGCCTACGAGCAGTACTTC.

As to this clone: Sequence at one end of the junction differs from germline and may be a read error. The chain recombines TRBV6-6 with TRBJ2-3; TRBD1 matches 9 bases. Per the germline V gene, CDR1 is MNHNY and CDR2 is SVGAGI (reference sequence). The CDR3 is 16 amino acids. The CDR3 DNA is TGTGCCAGCAGTCACTCCGGGACAGGGATTCCAGATACGCAGTATTTT. It yields the protein CASSHSGTGIPDTQYF.